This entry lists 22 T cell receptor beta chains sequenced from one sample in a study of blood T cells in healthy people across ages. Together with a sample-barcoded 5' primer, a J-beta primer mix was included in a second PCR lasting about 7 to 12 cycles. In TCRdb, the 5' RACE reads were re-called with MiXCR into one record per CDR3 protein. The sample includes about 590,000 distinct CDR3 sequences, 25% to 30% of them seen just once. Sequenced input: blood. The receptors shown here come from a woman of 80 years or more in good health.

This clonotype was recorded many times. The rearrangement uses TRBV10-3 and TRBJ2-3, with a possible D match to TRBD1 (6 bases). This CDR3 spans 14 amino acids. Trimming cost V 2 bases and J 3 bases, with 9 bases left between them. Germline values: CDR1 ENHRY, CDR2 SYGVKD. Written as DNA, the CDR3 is TGTGCCATCAGTGAGGGAGGACAGACAGATACGCAGTATTTT. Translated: CAISEGGQTDTQYF.

CDR3 sequence reads: CSVAPPTGELFF. DNA for the CDR3: TGCAGCGTCGCCCCCCCGACCGGGGAGCTGTTTTTT. V gene TRBV29-1 combines with J gene TRBJ2-2; D remains unclear. This CDR3 comprises 12 residues. Trimming shortened V by 6 bases and J by 5 bases, and 10 bases separated the two germline ends. CDR1 and CDR2 (germline): SQVTM, ANQGSEA.

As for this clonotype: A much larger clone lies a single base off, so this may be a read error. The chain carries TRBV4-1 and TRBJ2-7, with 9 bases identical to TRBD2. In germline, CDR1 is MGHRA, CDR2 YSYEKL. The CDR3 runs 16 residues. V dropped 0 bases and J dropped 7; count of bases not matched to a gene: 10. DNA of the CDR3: TGCGCCAGCAGCCAAGAAGCGACTAGCGGCTACAATGAGCAGTACTTC. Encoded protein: CASSQEATSGYNEQYF.

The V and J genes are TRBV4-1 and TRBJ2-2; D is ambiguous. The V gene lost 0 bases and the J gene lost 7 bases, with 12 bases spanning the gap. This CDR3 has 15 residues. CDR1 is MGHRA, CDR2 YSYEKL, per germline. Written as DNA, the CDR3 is TGCGCCAGCAGCCAAGAACAATTGAAGGGCGGGGAGCTGTTTTTT. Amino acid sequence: CASSQEQLKGGELFF.

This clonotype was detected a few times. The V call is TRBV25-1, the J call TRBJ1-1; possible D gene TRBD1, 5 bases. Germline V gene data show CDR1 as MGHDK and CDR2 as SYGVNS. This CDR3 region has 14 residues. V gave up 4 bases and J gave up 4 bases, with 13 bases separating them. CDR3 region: CASSVSGWFTEAFF. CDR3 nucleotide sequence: TGTGCCAGCAGTGTGTCAGGGTGGTTCACTGAAGCTTTCTTT.

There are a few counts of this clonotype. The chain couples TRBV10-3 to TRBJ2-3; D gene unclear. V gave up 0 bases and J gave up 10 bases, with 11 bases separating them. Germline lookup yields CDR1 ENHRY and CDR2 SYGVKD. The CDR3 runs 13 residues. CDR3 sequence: CAISESWQQPQYF. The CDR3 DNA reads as TGTGCCATCAGTGAGTCGTGGCAACAGCCGCAGTATTTT.

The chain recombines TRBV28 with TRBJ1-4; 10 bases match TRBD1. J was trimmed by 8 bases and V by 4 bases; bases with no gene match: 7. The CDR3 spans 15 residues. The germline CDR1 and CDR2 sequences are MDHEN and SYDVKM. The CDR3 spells CASSSTGTGEEKLFF. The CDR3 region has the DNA TGTGCCAGCAGTTCAACCGGGACAGGGGAAGAAAAACTGTTTTTT.

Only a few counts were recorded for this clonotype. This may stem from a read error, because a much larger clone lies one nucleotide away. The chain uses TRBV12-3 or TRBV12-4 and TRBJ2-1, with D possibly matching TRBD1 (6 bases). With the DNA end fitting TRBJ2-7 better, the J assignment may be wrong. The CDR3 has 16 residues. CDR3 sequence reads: CASSLISGHTYNEQYF. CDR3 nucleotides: TGTGCCAGCAGTTTGATTTCGGGACACACCTACAATGAGCAGTACTTC.

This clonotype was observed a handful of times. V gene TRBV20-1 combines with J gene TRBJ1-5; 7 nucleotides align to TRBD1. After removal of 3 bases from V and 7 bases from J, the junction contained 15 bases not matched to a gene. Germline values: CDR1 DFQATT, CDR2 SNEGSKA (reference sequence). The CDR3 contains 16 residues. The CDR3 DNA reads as TGCAGTGCTAGTAGGGGGGTGAAGGGGGCCGACCAGCCCCAGCATTTT. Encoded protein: CSASRGVKGADQPQHF.

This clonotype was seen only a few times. The CDR3 DNA follows: TGTGCCAGCAGCTTAGATCGGGGGGGTAGCAATCAGCCCCAGCATTTT. This sequence encodes CASSLDRGGSNQPQHF. This chain connects TRBV11-2 to TRBJ1-5, with a weak D call TRBD1 (5 bases). V was clipped by 0 bases and J by 0 bases, with 9 bases between them. From germline, CDR1 is SGHAT and CDR2 FQNNGV. CDR3 length equals 16 residues. Using reference TRBV11-2 and TRBJ1-5 for the parts outside the CDR3, the full variable domain is EAGVAQSPRYKIIEKRQSVAFWCNPISGHATLYWYQQILGQGPKLLIQFQNNGVVDDSQLPKDRFSAERLKGVDSTLKIQPAKLEDSAVYLCASSLDRGGSNQPQHFGDGTRLSIL.

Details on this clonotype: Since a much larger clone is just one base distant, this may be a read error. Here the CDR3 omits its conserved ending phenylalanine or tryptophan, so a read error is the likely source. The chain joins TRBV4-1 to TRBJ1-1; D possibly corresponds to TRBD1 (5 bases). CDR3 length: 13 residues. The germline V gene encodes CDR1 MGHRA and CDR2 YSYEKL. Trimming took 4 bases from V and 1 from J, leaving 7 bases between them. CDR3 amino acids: CASSRRENTEAFC. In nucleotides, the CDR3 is TGCGCCAGCAGCCGCAGGGAGAACACTGAAGCTTTCTGT.

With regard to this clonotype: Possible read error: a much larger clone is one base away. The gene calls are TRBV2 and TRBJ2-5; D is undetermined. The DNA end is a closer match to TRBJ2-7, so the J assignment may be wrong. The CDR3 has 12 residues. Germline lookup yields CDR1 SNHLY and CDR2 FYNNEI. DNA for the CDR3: TGTACCAGCAGTGAAATTAGGTACGAGCAGTACTTC. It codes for CTSSEIRYEQYF.

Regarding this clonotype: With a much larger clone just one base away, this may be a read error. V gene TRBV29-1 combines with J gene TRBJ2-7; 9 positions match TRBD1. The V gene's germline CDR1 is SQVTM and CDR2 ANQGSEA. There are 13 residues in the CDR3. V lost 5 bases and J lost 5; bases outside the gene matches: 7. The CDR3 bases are TGCAGCGTTAAGGGACAGGGTAGCAACGAGCAGTACTTC. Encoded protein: CSVKGQGSNEQYF.

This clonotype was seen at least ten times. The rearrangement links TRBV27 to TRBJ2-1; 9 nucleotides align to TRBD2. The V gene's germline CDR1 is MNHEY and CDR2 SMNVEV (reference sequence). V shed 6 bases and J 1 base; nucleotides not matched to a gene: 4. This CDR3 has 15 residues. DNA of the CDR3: TGTGCCAGCAGGCTCCTAGCGGGGTCCTACAATGAGCAGTTCTTC. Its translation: CASRLLAGSYNEQFF.

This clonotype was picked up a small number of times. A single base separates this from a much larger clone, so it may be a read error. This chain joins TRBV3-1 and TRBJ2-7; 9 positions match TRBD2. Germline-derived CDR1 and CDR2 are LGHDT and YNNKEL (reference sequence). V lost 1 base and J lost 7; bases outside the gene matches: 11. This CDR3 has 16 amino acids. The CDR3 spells CASSQGLAGPYNEQYF. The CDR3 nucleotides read TGTGCCAGCAGCCAAGGCCTAGCGGGGCCCTACAATGAGCAGTACTTC.

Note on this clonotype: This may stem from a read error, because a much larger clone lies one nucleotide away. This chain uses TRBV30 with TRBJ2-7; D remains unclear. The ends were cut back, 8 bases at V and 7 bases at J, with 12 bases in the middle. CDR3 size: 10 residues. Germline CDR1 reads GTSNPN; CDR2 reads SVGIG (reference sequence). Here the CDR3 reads CAEALGEQYF. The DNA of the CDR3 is TGTGCCGAAGCTTTAGGAGAGCAGTACTTC.

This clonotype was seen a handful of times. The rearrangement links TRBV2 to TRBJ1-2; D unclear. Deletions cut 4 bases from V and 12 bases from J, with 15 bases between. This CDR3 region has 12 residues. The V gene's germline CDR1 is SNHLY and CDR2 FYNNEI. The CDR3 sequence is CASSAPGRVNTF. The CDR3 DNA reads TGTGCCAGCAGTGCCCCCGGCCGGGTTAACACCTTC.

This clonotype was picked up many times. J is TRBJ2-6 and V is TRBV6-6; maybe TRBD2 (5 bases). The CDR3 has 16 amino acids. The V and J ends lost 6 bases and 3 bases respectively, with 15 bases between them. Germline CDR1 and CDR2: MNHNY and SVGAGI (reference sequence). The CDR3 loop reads CASSRRAVHGANVLTF. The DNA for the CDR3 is TGTGCCAGCAGCCGCCGAGCGGTCCATGGGGCCAACGTCCTGACTTTC.

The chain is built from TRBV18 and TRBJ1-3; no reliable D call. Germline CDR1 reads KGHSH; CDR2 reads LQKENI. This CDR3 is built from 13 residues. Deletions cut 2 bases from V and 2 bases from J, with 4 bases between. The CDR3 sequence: CASSPTPGNTIYF. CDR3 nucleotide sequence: TGTGCCAGCTCACCAACCCCTGGAAACACCATATATTTT.

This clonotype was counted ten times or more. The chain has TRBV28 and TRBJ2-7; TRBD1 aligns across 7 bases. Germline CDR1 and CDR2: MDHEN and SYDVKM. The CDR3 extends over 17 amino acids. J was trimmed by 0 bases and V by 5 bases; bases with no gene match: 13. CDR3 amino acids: CASSQSIRDSSSYEQYF. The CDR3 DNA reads TGTGCCAGCAGTCAATCAATCCGGGACAGTAGCTCCTACGAGCAGTACTTC.

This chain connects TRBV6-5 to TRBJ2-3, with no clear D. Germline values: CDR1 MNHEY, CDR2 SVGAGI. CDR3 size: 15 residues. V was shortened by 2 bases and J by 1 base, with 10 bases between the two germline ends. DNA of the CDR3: TGTGCCAGCAGTTACGCGGCTGATGGCACAGATACGCAGTATTTT. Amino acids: CASSYAADGTDTQYF.

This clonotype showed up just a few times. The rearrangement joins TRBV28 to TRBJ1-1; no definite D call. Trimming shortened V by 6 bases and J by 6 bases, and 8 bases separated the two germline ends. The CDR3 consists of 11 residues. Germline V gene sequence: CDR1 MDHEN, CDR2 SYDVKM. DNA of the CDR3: TGTGCCAGCAGCGCGGTGTCTGAAGCTTTCTTT. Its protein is CASSAVSEAFF. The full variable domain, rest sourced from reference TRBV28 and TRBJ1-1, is DVKVTQSSRYLVKRTGEKVFLECVQDMDHENMFWYRQDPGLGLRLIYFSYDVKMKEKGDIPEGYSVSREKKERFSLILESASTNQTSMYLCASSAVSEAFFGQGTRLTVV.